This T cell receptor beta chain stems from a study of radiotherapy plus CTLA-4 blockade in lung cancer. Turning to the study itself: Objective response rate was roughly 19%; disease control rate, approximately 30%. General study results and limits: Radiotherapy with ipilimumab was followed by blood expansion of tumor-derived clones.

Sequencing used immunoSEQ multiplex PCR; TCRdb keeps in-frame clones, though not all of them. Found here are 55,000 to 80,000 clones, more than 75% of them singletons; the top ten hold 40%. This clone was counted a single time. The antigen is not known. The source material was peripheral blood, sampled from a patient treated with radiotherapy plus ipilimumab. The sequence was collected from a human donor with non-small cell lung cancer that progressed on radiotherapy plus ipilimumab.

The CDR3 region has the DNA TGTGCCTGGCTACAGGGTTTGGAGCTGTTTTTT. Protein product: CAWLQGLELFF. The chain combines TRBV30 with TRBJ2-2; D is possibly TRBD1 (6 bases). CDR1 and CDR2 (germline): GTSNPN, SVGIG (reference sequence). V dropped 5 bases and J dropped 10 bases, with 11 bases sitting between them. This CDR3 contains 11 residues.